The rows below give T cell receptor beta chains drawn from one sample of a study of T cell changes during pregnancy in multiple sclerosis. Clones were sequenced by immunoSEQ multiplex PCR, and TCRdb holds only the in-frame ones, with some missing. This table has more than 85,000 clones, around 93% appearing once. Sequences were derived from peripheral blood, sampled in the third trimester of pregnancy. The receptor source for this set is a female donor in good health, enrolled as a control in a pregnancy study. Each CDR3 is given with its conserved first and last residue. D genes are given only for firm matches. The size entry is marked missing in some rows and otherwise reads once, few, many or a size class.

V,D,J,size,CDR3,DNA
TRBV21-1,-,TRBJ2-7,-,CASSPGTLYEQYF,TGTGCCAGCAGCCCCGGGACACTTTACGAGCAGTACTTC
TRBV6-5,-,TRBJ2-3,-,CASSYSSPHILDTQYF,TGTGCCAGCAGTTACTCGTCTCCACATATCCTAGATACGCAGTATTTT
TRBV11-2,TRBD2,TRBJ2-1,-,CASSLDRSFGLAVYNEQFF,TGTGCCAGCAGCTTAGATCGTTCCTTTGGACTAGCGGTTTACAATGAGCAGTTCTTC
TRBV4-2,TRBD2,TRBJ2-1,few,CASSQQREDYNEQFF,TGTGCCAGCAGCCAACAACGGGAGGACTACAATGAGCAGTTCTTC
TRBV27,TRBD2,TRBJ2-7,once,CASSFAPAGGTYEQYF,TGTGCCAGCAGTTTCGCCCCAGCGGGAGGGACCTACGAGCAGTACTTC
TRBV7-8,-,TRBJ1-5,-,CASSLEPGNVNQPQHF,TGTGCCAGCAGCTTAGAACCAGGGAATGTCAATCAGCCCCAGCATTTT
TRBV10-3,-,TRBJ1-2,-,CATSTGDYGYTF,TGTGCCACCAGTACCGGGGACTATGGCTACACCTTC
TRBV5-1,TRBD2,TRBJ2-5,-,CASSIAGAAETQYF,TGCGCCAGCAGTATAGCGGGAGCGGCGGAGACCCAGTACTTC
TRBV4-2,-,TRBJ1-1,-,CASSHVSEERVLRAFF,TGTGCCAGCAGCCATGTCAGCGAAGAGCGAGTCCTGAGAGCTTTCTTT
TRBV30,TRBD2,TRBJ2-1,-,CAWRTSGSWAGEQFF,TGTGCCTGGCGGACTAGCGGGAGTTGGGCCGGTGAGCAGTTCTTC